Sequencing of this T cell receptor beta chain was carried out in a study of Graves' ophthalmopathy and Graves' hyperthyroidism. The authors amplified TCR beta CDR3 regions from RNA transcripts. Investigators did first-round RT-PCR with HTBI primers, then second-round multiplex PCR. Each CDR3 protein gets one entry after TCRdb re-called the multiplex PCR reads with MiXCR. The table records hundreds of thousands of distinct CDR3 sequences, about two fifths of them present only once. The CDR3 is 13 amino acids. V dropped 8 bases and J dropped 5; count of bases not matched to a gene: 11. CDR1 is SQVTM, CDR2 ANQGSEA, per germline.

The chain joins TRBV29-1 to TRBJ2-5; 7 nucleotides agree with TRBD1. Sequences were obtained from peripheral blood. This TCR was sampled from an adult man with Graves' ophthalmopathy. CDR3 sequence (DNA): TGCAGCCAATACAGGGGCGTTGGGGAGACCCAGTACTTC. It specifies CSQYRGVGETQYF. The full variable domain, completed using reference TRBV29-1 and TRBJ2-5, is SAVISQKPSRDICQRGTSLTIQCQVDSQVTMMFWYRQQPGQSLTLIATANQGSEATYESGFVIDKFPISRPNLTFSTLTVSNMSPEDSSIYLCSQYRGVGETQYFGPGTRLLVL.